The entry that follows covers one TCR beta chain sequence. Its antigen target is currently unknown. Base qualities are not recorded, but no much larger clone differs from it by a single base. These data belong to a study of identical twins (dated by TCRdb to about 2016). Regarding the research as a whole: To test whether fetal clonotypes persist, the study used deep sequencing on TCR alpha and beta repertoires from monozygotic twins, unrelated adults of various ages, and cord blood. To rule out contamination, replicate twin experiments were performed at different times with different library preparation protocols. The study at large found these results: Conclusions relied on cross-sectional statistical analysis, since the same donors could not be followed over many years. Invariant T cells such as MAIT and iNKT could partly confound zero-insertion analyses, although diverse VJ usage argued against such confounding for most clonotypes. A weaker excess of twin sharing was found in beta out-of-frame sequences because the signal-to-noise ratio was lowered by fewer shared sequences. In monozygotic twins, recombination models systematically underestimated out-of-frame TCR alpha sharing, but the models matched the sharing seen between unrelated individuals. Fewer insertions were carried by abundant cord blood beta clonotypes, a similar but weaker trend appeared in young adult naive repertoires, and no such trend appeared in memory repertoires. Compared with coincidental sharing between unrelated individuals, out-of-frame TCR alpha sequences shared between twins had an excess of sequences with low generation probability.

Only healthy Caucasian donors were included. Three pairs of female monozygotic twins, all aged roughly 18 to 29 years, were included in the twin cohort. CD4+ and CD8+ T cell populations were isolated with positive isolation kits from Invitrogen. Sequences SGHAT (CDR1) and FQNNGV (CDR2) are obtained from the germline V gene. V drops 4 bases and J drops 3 bases, leaving 13 bases in between. Spanning cysteine to phenylalanine, the CDR3 consists of 15 amino acids. The CDR3 DNA has 45 bases and is translated from base 1. Library prep was done by 5' RACE. Sequenced using an Illumina HiSeq 2000. Template switching added a universal primer binding site, and the final cDNA carried a unique molecular identifier that allowed TCR cDNA molecules to be counted accurately. First-strand cDNA for TCR alpha and beta chains was synthesized from specific primers in the conserved constant-segment region. Each cDNA library was double barcoded, with a SMART-Mk sample barcode plus Illumina barcodes, to control for contamination. Two successive PCR steps introduced TruSeq adapter sequences along with Illumina sample barcodes. TCR alpha and beta cDNA libraries were sequenced on the Illumina HiSeq platform with custom primers. Per the original workflow: Unique molecular identifiers were extracted from raw reads with MiGEC, and CDR3 positions were determined with MiXCR. Recombination models were inferred per individual with the repgenHMM and IGoR tools using an EM algorithm. The analysis of shared clonotypes was done with the tcR package in R, with sharing normalized by the product of cloneset sizes. To study raw recombination without the effects of thymic and clonal selection, out-of-frame nonproductive sequences were analyzed. Using fastp at Q25 and MiXCR, TCRdb reprocessed the public reads and kept productive beta chains. CDR3 protein duplicates are merged, each entry listing the most common genes and DNA. In this record, the V and J calls reflect TCRdb's handling and not the investigators' own analysis. The sample table contains fewer than 500,000 distinct CDR3 sequences; only one count was recorded for less than 25% of them. The ten largest clones represent roughly 2.8% of the sample.

These same data were also listed under a study on T cells expressing NK-cell markers. Taken from the second paper: TCR beta-chain repertoires were profiled in sorted CD3+CD56+NKG2C+, CD3+CD56+NKG2C- and CD3+CD56-NKG2C+ T-cell subsets from several donors. Of the eight sequenced donors, seven were found to be HCMV-seropositive and one was found to be HCMV-seronegative. To restrict sorting to alphabetaTCR-expressing T cells, an anti-gammadeltaTCR antibody was added in several experiments. In roughly 6 donors, the dominant CD3+CD56+NKG2C+ clonotypes ranked among the top 10 CD8+ clonotypes, making up 1.0-7.0% of CD8+ T cells. Those dominant clonotypes were again the most abundant among CD3+CD56-NKG2C+ cells in a handful of donors, at roughly 28.3-60.1%. It remained unclear whether the expanded NKG2C-expressing T cell clones were specific for HCMV antigens. All eight donors whose samples were sequenced were randomly selected healthy volunteers, three of them men and five women. HCMV-specific IgG was detected in serum with a commercial ELISA kit to determine HCMV serostatus. MIGEC was used to demultiplex reads and group reads by UMI, and MiTCR was used to assemble and quantify clonotypes. Only TCR cDNA sequences supported by at least two reads were kept to exclude erroneous sequences. The tcR package was used for downstream repertoire analysis, with clonotypes matched between fractions based on CDR3 nucleotide sequence plus V segment. Antigen specificity was annotated against VDJdb with VDJmatch, allowing one amino acid substitution in CDR3.

This clonotype was obtained from a woman aged 18-29 years in good health. The sequenced material came from CD4+ T cells sorted from blood. Here the chain combines TRBV11-2 and TRBJ1-5; D gene: possibly TRBD1, on 5 matching bases. The sequence in DNA is TGTGCCAGCAGCTGGGGCAGGGTCCCCAATCAGCCCCAGCATTTT. Its protein product is CASSWGRVPNQPQHF.